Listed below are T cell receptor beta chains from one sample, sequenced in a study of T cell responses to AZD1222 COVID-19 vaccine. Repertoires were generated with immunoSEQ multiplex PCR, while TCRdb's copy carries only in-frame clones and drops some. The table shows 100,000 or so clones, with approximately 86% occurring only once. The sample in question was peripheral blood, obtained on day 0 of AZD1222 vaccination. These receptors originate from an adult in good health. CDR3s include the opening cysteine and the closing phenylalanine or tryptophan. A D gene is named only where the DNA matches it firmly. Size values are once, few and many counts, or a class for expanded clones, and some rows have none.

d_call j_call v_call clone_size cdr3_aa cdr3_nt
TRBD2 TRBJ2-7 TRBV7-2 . CASWSGGAVHEQYF TGTGCCAGCTGGTCCGGGGGGGCCGTACACGAGCAGTACTTC
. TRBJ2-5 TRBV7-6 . CASSLSKSRSLETQYF TGTGCCAGCAGCCTAAGTAAAAGCAGGTCTTTGGAGACCCAGTACTTC
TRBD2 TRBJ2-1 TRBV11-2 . CASSQTSGTYNEQFF TGTGCCAGCAGCCAGACTAGCGGGACCTACAATGAGCAGTTCTTC
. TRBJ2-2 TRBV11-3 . CASSLTAQTTGELFF TGTGCCAGCAGCTTAACCGCTCAGACCACCGGGGAGCTGTTTTTT
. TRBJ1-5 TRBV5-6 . CASSLASGVGNQPQHF TGTGCCAGCAGCTTAGCATCCGGGGTAGGCAATCAGCCCCAGCATTTT
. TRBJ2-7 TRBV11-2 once CASSLRGAGEQYF TGTGCCAGCAGCTTACGAGGGGCTGGTGAGCAGTACTTC
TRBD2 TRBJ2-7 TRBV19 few CASTPGGGFAYEQYF TGTGCCAGTACCCCCGGGGGGGGATTTGCTTACGAGCAGTACTTC
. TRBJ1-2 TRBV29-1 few CSVGDGGLYGYTF TGCAGCGTGGGGGACGGGGGATTATATGGCTACACCTTC
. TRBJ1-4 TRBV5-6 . CASSGSVGRRNEKLFF TGTGCCAGCAGCGGATCCGTGGGACGACGTAATGAAAAACTGTTTTTT
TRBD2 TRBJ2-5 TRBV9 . CASSPTPGAGGRETQYF TGTGCCAGCAGCCCAACCCCCGGAGCGGGAGGGAGAGAGACCCAGTACTTC
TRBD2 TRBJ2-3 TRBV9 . CASSVTSGSWTDTQYF TGTGCCAGCAGCGTAACTAGCGGGAGTTGGACAGATACGCAGTATTTT
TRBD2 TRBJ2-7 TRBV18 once CASSPPRDLAGGLGSSSYEQYF TGTGCCAGCTCACCACCGAGGGATCTAGCGGGAGGGCTAGGGTCGTCAAGCTACGAGCAGTACTTC
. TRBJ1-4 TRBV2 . CASSERVSGEKLFF TGTGCCAGCAGTGAAAGGGTCTCCGGTGAAAAACTGTTTTTT
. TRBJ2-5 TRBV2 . CASSEGQLETQYF TGTGCCAGCAGTGAAGGACAGCTGGAGACCCAGTACTTC
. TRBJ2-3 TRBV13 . CASSFSASGTQYF TGTGCCAGCAGCTTCTCCGCCTCCGGTACGCAGTATTTT
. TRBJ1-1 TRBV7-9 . CASSLVRTEAFF TGTGCCAGCAGCTTGGTCCGGACTGAAGCTTTCTTT
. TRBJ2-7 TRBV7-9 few CASSLSGSEQYF TGTGCCAGCAGCTTGTCAGGGTCCGAGCAGTACTTC
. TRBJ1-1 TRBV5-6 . CASSFRGSAEAFF TGTGCCAGCAGCTTTCGGGGGTCCGCTGAAGCTTTCTTT
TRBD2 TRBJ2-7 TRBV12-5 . CASGFTQGGSYEQYF TGTGCTAGTGGTTTTACGCAGGGAGGGTCCTACGAGCAGTACTTC
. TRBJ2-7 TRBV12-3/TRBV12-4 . CASSLHHDYEQYF TGTGCCAGCAGTTTACACCATGACTACGAGCAGTACTTC
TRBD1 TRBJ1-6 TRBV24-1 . CATPGQGTDSPLHF TGTGCCACCCCTGGACAGGGAACGGATTCACCCCTCCACTTT
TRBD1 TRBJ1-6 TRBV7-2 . CASSLRGGLAPLHF TGTGCCAGCAGCTTAAGAGGGGGCCTGGCACCCCTCCACTTT
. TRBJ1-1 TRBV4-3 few CASSQGSRVEAFF TGCGCCAGCAGCCAAGGTAGCAGGGTTGAAGCTTTCTTT
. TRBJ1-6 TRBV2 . CATQARYGDNSPLHF TGTGCCACCCAGGCCCGGTACGGCGATAATTCACCCCTCCACTTT
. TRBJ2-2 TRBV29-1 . CSVGWNTGELFF TGCAGCGTTGGTTGGAACACCGGGGAGCTGTTTTTT
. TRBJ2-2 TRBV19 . CASSMWPGANTGELFF TGTGCCAGTAGTATGTGGCCAGGGGCAAACACCGGGGAGCTGTTTTTT
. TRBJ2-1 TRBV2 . CASTGGHNEQFF TGTGCCAGCACCGGGGGGCATAATGAGCAGTTCTTC
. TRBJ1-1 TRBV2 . CASSTAMNTEAFF TGTGCCAGCAGTACAGCGATGAACACTGAAGCTTTCTTT
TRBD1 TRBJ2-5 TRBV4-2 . CASSQERQGAETQYF TGTGCCAGCAGCCAAGAAAGACAGGGGGCGGAGACCCAGTACTTC
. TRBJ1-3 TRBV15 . CATSRDRRGLVSGNTIYF TGTGCCACCAGCAGAGATAGACGCGGTTTGGTCTCTGGAAACACCATATATTTT
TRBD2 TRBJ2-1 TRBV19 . CASSISRTSGSEQFF TGTGCCAGTAGTATTTCCCGGACTAGCGGGAGTGAGCAGTTCTTC
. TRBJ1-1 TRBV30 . CAWSVFGRANTEAFF TGTGCCTGGAGTGTATTCGGCAGGGCGAACACTGAAGCTTTCTTT
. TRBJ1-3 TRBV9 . CASSVQGLDTIYF TGTGCCAGCAGCGTCCAGGGGCTCGACACCATATATTTT
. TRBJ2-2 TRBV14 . CASSQRGGTGELFF TGTGCCAGCAGCCAACGGGGAGGCACCGGGGAGCTGTTTTTT
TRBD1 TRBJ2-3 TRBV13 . CASSPRGTGGADTQYF TGTGCCAGCAGCCCGCGGGGGACAGGGGGCGCAGATACGCAGTATTTT
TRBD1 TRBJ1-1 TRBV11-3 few CASSANRGQFTEAFF TGTGCCAGCAGCGCCAACAGGGGGCAGTTCACTGAAGCTTTCTTT
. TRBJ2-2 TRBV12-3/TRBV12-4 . CASSPNTGELFF TGTGCCAGCAGTCCGAACACCGGGGAGCTGTTTTTT
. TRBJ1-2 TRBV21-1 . CASSKPEVWVREDGYTF TGTGCCAGCAGCAAACCAGAGGTCTGGGTCAGGGAGGATGGCTACACCTTC
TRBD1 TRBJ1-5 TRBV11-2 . CASSFPDRDICQPQHF TGTGCCAGCAGCTTTCCGGACAGGGATATTTGTCAGCCCCAGCATTTT
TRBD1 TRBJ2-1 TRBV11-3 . CASSPGQGSYNEQFF TGTGCCAGCAGCCCGGGACAGGGCTCCTACAATGAGCAGTTCTTC
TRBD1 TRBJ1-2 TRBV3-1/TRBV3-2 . CASSQEPGQGYGYTF TGTGCCAGCAGCCAAGAACCGGGACAGGGGTATGGCTACACCTTC
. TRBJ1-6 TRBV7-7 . CASSPSSFGYVGRENSPLHF TGTGCTAGCAGCCCGTCGTCGTTTGGGTACGTGGGGCGAGAGAATTCACCCCTCCACTTT